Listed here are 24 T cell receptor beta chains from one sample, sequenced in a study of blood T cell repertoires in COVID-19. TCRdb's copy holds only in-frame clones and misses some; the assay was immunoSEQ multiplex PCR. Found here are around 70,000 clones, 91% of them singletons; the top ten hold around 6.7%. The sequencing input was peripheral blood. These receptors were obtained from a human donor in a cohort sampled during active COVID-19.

In DNA, the CDR3 is TGTGCCAGCAGCTTAGAAGCGGGGGCGTATTCCGGGGAGCTGTTTTTT. Protein product: CASSLEAGAYSGELFF. The chain carries TRBV7-2 and TRBJ2-2; 8 bases are a match to TRBD2. J was trimmed by 6 bases and V by 1 base; bases with no gene match: 7. This CDR3 has 16 amino acids. Germline values: CDR1 SGHTA, CDR2 FQGNSA. Full variable domain (outside the CDR3, taken from reference TRBV7-2 and TRBJ2-2): GAGVSQSPSNKVTEKGKDVELRCDPISGHTALYWYRQSLGQGLEFLIYFQGNSAPDKSGLPSDRFSAERTGGSVSTLTIQRTQQEDSAVYLCASSLEAGAYSGELFFGEGSRLTVL.

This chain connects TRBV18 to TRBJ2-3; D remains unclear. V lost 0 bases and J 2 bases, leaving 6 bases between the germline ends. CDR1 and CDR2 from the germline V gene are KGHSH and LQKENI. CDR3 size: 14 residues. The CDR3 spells CASSPPSFTDTQYF. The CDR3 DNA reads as TGTGCCAGCTCACCACCGAGTTTCACAGATACGCAGTATTTT.

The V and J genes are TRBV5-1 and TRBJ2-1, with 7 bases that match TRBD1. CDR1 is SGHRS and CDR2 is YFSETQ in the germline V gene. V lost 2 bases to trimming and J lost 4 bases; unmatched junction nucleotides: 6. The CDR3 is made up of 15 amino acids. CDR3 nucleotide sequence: TGCGCCAGCAGCTTTTTGGGACAGAGTTACAATGAGCAGTTCTTC. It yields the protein CASSFLGQSYNEQFF.

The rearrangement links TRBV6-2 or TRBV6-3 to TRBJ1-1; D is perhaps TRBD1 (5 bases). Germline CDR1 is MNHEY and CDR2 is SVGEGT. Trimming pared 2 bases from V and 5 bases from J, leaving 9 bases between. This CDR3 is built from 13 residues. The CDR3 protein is CASSYTGGTEAFF. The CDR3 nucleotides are TGTGCCAGCAGTTACACAGGAGGGACTGAAGCTTTCTTT.

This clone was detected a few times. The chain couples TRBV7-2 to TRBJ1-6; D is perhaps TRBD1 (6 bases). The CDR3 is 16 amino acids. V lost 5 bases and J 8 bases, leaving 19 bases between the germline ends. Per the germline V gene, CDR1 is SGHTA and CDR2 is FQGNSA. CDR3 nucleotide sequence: TGTGCCAGCAGCGTGGACAGCGGTGGGTCCTATTCACCCCTCCACTTT. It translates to CASSVDSGGSYSPLHF.

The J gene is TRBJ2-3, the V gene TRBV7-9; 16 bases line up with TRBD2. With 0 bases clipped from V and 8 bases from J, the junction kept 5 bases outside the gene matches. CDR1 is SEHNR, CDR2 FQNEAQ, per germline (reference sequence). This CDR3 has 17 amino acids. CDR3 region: CASSLAGTSGGAGTQYF. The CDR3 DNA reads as TGTGCCAGCAGCTTAGCGGGGACTAGCGGGGGGGCCGGTACGCAGTATTTT.

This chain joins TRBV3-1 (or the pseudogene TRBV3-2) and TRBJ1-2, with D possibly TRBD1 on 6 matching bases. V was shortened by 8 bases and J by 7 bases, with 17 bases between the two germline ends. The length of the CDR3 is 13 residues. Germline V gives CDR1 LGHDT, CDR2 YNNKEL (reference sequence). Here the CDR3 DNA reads TGTGCCAGCGAGACCAGGGGATCCGGTGGCTACACCTTC. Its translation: CASETRGSGGYTF.

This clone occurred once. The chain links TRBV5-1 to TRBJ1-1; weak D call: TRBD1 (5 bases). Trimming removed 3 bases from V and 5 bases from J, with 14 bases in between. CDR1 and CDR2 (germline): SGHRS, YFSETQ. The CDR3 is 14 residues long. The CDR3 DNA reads TGCGCCAGCAGCTCCGACAGCGTCATAACTGAAGCTTTCTTT. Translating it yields CASSSDSVITEAFF.

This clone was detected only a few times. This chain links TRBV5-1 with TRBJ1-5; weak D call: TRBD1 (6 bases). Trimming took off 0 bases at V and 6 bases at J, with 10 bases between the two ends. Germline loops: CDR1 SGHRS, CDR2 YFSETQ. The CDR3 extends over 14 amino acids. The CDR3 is CASSLEGRGQPQHF. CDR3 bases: TGCGCCAGCAGCTTGGAGGGCAGGGGTCAGCCCCAGCATTTT. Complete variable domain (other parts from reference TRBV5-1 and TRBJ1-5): KAGVTQTPRYLIKTRGQQVTLSCSPISGHRSVSWYQQTPGQGLQFLFEYFSETQRNKGNFPGRFSGRQFSNSRSEMNVSTLELGDSALYLCASSLEGRGQPQHFGDGTRLSIL.

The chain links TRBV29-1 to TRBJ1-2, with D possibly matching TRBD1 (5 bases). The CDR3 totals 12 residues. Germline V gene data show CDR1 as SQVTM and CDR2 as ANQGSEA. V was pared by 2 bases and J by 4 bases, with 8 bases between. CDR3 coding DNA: TGCAGCGTTGAATCAGGGTCCTATGGCTACACCTTC. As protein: CSVESGSYGYTF.

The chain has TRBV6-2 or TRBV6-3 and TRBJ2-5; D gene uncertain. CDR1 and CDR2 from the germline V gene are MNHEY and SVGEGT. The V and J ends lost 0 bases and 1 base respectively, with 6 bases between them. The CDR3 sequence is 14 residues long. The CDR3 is CASSYSRVQETQYF. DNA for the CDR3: TGTGCCAGCAGTTACTCACGGGTCCAAGAGACCCAGTACTTC.

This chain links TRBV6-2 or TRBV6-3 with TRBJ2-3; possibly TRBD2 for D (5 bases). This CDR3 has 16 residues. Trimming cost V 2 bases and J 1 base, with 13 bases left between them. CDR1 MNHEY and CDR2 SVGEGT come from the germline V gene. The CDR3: CASSYGGLSRTDTQYF. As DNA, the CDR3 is TGTGCCAGCAGTTACGGAGGCCTTTCTCGCACAGATACGCAGTATTTT.

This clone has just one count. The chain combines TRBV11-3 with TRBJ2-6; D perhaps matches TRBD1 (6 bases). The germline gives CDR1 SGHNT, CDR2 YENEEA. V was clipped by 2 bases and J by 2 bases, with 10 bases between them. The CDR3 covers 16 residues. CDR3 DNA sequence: TGTGCCAGCAGCTTAACCTCAGGGGCTGGGGCCAACGTCCTGACTTTC. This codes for CASSLTSGAGANVLTF. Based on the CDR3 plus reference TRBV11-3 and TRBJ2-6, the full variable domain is EAGVVQSPRYKIIEKKQPVAFWCNPISGHNTLYWYLQNLGQGPELLIRYENEEAVDDSQLPKDRFSAERLKGVDSTLKIQPAELGDSAVYLCASSLTSGAGANVLTFGAGSRLTVL.

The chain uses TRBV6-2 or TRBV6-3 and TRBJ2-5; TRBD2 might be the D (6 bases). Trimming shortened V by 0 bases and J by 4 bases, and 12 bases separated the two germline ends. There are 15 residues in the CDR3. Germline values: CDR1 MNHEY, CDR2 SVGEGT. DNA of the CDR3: TGTGCCAGCAGTTACTCCCTCGGGGGATCAGAGACCCAGTACTTC. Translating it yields CASSYSLGGSETQYF.

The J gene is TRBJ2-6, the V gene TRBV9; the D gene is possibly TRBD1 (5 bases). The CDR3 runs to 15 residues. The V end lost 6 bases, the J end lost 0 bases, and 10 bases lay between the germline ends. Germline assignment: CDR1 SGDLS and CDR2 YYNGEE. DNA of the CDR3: TGTGCCAGCAACGACAGAAGCTCTGGGGCCAACGTCCTGACTTTC. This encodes CASNDRSSGANVLTF.

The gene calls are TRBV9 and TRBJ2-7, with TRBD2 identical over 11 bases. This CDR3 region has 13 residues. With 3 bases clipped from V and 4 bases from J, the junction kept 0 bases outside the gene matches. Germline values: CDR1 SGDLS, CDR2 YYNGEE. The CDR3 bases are TGTGCCAGCAGCGGACTAGCGGGGTACGAGCAGTACTTC. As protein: CASSGLAGYEQYF.

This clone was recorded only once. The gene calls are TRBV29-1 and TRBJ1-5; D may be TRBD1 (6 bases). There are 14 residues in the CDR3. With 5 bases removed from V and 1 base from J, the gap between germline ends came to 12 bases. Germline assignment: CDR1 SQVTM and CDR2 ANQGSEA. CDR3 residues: CSVSDSSSNQPQHF. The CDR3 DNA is TGCAGCGTTTCGGACAGTTCCAGCAATCAGCCCCAGCATTTT.

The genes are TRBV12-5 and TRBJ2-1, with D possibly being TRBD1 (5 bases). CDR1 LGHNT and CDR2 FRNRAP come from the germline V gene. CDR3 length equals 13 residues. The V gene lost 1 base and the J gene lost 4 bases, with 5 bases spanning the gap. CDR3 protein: CASGLGQYNEQFF. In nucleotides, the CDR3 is TGTGCTAGTGGTTTGGGACAGTACAATGAGCAGTTCTTC.

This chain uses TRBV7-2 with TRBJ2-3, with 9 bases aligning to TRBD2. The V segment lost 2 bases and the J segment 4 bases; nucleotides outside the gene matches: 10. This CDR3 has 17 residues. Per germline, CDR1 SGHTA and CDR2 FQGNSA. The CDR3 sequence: CASSLYAAGGPSDTQYF. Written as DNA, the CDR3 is TGTGCCAGCAGCTTATATGCGGCGGGAGGGCCATCAGATACGCAGTATTTT.

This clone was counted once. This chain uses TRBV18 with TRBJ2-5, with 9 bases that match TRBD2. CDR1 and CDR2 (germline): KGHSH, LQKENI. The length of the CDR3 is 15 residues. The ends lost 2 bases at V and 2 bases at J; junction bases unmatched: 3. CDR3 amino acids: CASSPASGVQETQYF. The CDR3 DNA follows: TGTGCCAGCTCACCAGCTAGCGGGGTACAAGAGACCCAGTACTTC.

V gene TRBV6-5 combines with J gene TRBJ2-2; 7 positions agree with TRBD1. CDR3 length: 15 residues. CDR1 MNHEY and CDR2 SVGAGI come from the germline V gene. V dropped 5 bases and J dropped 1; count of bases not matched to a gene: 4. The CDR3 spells CASSPGQENTGELFF. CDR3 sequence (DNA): TGTGCCAGCAGTCCTGGACAGGAGAACACCGGGGAGCTGTTTTTT.

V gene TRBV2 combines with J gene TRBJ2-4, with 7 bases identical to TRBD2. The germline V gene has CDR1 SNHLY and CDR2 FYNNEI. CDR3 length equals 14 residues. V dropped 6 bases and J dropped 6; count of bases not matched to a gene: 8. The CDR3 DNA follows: TGTGCCAGCAGAAGGGGCGGGGGAGGAAACATTCAGTACTTC. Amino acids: CASRRGGGGNIQYF.

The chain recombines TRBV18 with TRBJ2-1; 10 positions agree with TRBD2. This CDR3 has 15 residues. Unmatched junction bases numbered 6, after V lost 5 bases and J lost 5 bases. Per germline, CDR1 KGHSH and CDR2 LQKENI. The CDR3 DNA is TGTGCCAGCTCATCACGGACTAGCGGCAACAATGAGCAGTTCTTC. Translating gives CASSSRTSGNNEQFF.

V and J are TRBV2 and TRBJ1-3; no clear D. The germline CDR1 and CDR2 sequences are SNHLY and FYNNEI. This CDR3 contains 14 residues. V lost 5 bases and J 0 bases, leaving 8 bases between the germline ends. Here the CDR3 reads CASSITVSGNTIYF. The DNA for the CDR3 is TGTGCCAGCAGTATTACGGTCTCTGGAAACACCATATATTTT.